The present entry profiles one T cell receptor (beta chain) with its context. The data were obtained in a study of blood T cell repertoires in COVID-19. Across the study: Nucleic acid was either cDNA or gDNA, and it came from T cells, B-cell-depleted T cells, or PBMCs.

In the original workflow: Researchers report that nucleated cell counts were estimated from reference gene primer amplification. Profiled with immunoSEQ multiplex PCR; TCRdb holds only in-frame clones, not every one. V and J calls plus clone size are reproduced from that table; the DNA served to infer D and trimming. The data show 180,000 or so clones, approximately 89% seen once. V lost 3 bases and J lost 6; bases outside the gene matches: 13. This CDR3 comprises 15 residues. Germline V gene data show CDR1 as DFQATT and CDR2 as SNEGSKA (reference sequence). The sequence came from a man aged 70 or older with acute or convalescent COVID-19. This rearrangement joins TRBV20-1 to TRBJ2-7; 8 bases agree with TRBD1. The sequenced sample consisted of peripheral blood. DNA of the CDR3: TGCAGTGCTAGTAGGTCTGGACAGGGCCTCTCCGAGCAGTACTTC. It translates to CSASRSGQGLSEQYF.